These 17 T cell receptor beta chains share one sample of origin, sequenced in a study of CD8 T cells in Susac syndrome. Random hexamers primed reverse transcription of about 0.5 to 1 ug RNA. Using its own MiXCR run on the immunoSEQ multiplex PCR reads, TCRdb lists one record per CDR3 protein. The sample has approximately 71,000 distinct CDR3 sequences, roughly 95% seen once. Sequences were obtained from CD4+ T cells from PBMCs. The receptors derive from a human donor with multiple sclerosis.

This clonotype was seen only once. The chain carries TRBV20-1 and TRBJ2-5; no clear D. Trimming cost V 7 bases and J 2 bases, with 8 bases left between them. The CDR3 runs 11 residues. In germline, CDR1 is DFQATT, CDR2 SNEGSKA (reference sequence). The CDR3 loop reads CSGVGQETQYF. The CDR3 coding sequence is TGCAGTGGGGTGGGGCAAGAGACCCAGTACTTC.

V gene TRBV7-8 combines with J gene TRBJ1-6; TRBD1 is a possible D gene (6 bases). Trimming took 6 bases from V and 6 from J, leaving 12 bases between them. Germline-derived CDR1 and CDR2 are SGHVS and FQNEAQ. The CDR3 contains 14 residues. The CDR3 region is CASSLQGGNSPLHF. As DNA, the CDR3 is TGTGCCAGCAGTTTACAGGGTGGTAATTCACCCCTCCACTTT.

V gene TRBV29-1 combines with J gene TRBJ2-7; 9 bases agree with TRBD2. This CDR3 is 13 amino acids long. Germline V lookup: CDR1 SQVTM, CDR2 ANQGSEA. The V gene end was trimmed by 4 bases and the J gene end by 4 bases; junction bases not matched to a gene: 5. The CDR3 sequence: CSVGLAGEYEQYF. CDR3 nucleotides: TGCAGCGTTGGCTTAGCGGGGGAGTACGAGCAGTACTTC.

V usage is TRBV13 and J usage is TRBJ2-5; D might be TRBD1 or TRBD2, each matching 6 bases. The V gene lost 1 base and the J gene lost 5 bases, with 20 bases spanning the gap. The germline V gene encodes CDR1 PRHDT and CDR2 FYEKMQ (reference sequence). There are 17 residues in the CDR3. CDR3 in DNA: TGTGCCAGCAGCTTAGAGTCCTGGGGGGCCTCAAGGGAGACCCAGTACTTC. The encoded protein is CASSLESWGASRETQYF.

CDR3 sequence reads: CASSTGNGEQYF. The CDR3 DNA sequence: TGCGCCAGCAGCACGGGGAACGGCGAGCAGTACTTC. The chain joins TRBV5-1 to TRBJ2-7; D is possibly TRBD2 (5 bases). Germline CDR1 reads SGHRS; CDR2 reads YFSETQ. The CDR3 has 12 residues. Trimming stripped 4 bases from V and 6 bases from J, with 11 bases between.

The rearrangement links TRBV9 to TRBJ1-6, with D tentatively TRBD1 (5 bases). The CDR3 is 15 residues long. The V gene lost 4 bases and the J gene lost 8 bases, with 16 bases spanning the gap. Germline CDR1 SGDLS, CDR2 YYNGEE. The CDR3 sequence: CASSSREGPDSPLHF. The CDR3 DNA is TGTGCCAGCAGCTCTCGGGAGGGGCCTGATTCACCCCTCCACTTT.

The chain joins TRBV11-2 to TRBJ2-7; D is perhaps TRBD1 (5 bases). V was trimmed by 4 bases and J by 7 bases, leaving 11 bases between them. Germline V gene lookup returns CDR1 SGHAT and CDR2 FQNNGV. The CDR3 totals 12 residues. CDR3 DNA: TGTGCCAGCAGCTCGACGAAGGGGGAGCAGTACTTC. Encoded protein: CASSSTKGEQYF.

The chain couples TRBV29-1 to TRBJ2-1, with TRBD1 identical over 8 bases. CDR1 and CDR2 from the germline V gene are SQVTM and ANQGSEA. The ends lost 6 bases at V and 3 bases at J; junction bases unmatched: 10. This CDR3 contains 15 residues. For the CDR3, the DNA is TGCAGCGTCGCTGGAGCCGGGACAGGCTACAATGAGCAGTTCTTC. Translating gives CSVAGAGTGYNEQFF.

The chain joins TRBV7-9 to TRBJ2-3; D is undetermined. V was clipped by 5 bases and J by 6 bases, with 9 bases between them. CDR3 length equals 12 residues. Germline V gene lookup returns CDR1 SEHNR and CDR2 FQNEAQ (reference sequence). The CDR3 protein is CASSPIYDTQYF. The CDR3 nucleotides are TGTGCCAGCAGCCCCATTTACGATACGCAGTATTTT.

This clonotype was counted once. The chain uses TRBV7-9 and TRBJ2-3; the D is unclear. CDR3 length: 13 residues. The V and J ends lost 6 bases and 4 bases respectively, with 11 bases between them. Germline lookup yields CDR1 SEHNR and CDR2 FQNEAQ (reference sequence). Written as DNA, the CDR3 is TGTGCCAGCAGTACGTCCGGGCCAGATACGCAGTATTTT. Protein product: CASSTSGPDTQYF.

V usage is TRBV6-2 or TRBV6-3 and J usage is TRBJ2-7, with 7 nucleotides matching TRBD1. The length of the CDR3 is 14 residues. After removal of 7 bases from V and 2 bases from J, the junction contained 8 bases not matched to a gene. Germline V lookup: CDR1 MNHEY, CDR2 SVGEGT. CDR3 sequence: CASNSGTAAYEQYF. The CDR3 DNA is TGTGCCAGCAACTCCGGGACAGCAGCCTACGAGCAGTACTTC.

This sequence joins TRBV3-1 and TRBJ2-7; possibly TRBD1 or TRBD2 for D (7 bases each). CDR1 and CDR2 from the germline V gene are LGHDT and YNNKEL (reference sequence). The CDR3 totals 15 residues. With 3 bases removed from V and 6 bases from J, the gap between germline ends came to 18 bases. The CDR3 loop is CASSQRGGGASEQYF. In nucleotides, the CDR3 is TGTGCCAGCAGCCAGAGGGGAGGGGGCGCCTCCGAGCAGTACTTC.

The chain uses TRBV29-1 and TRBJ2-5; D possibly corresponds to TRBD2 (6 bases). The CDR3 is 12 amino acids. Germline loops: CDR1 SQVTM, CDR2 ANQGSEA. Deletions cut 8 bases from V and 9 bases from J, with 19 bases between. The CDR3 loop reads CSLFLPGGAQYF. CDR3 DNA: TGCAGCCTTTTCCTACCGGGCGGGGCCCAGTACTTC.

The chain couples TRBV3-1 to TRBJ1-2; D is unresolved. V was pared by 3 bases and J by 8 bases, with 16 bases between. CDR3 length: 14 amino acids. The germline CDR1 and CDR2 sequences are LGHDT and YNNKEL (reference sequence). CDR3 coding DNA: TGTGCCAGCAGCCAGACCGCATGGATTGGGGGCTACACCTTC. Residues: CASSQTAWIGGYTF.

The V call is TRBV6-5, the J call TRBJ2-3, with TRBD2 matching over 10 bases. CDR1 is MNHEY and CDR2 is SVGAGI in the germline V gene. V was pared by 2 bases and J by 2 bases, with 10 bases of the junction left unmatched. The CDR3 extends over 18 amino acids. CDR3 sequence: CASSYGALAGVTTDTQYF. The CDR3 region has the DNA TGTGCCAGCAGTTACGGTGCTCTAGCGGGGGTTACCACAGATACGCAGTATTTT.

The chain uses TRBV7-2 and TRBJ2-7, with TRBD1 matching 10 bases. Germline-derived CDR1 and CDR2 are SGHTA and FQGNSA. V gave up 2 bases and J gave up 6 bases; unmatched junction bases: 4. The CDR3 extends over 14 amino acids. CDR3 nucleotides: TGTGCCAGCAGCTTAATGAGACAGGGGGCCGAGCAGTACTTC. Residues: CASSLMRQGAEQYF.

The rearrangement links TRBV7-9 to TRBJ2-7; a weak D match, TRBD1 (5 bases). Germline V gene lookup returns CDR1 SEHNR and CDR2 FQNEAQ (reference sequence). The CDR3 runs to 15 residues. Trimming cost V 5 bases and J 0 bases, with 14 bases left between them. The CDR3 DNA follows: TGTGCCAGCAGCCCCAGGGCCTTCGACTCCTACGAGCAGTACTTC. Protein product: CASSPRAFDSYEQYF.